Presented here are 16 T cell receptor beta chains from one specimen sequenced in a study of CD4+ T cells in melanoma. TCRdb keeps only in-frame clones here, not all; method: immunoSEQ multiplex PCR. This sample yields 9,500 or so clones, of which around 84% are seen a single time; around 20% belongs to the top ten. What was sequenced was cells from a culture (not recorded whether cultured in vitro). These receptor sequences come from a human donor with melanoma.

The chain links TRBV2 to TRBJ1-3; TRBD1 might be the D (6 bases). Trimming took off 6 bases at V and 4 bases at J, with 13 bases between the two ends. Germline V lookup: CDR1 SNHLY, CDR2 FYNNEI. CDR3 length: 14 residues. CDR3 in amino acids: CASRLTGSGNTIYF. CDR3 in DNA: TGTGCCAGCAGGCTTACAGGGTCAGGAAACACCATATATTTT.

The chain recombines TRBV7-3 with TRBJ2-1, with a tentative D call TRBD2 (6 bases). CDR1 is SGHTA, CDR2 FQGTGA, per germline. V dropped 3 bases and J dropped 8 bases, with 11 bases sitting between them. CDR3 length equals 13 residues. CDR3 coding DNA: TGTGCCAGCAGCTTCTGGAGCGGGCATGAGCAGTTCTTC. This translates into CASSFWSGHEQFF.

The gene calls are TRBV23-1 and TRBJ1-1; D is perhaps TRBD1 (5 bases). TRBV23-1 is labeled an ORF, and its function is uncertain. V lost 6 bases to trimming and J lost 2 bases, with 25 bases between them. The CDR3 has 18 amino acids. The CDR3 loop reads CASRTDLIGTKLNTEAFF. In DNA, the CDR3 is TGCGCCAGCAGGACTGATCTTATAGGGACCAAGCTTAACACTGAAGCTTTCTTT.

The chain is built from TRBV7-2 and TRBJ2-1; D ambiguous. V lost 5 bases and J 5 bases, leaving 13 bases between the germline ends. Germline-derived CDR1 and CDR2 are SGHTA and FQGNSA. This CDR3 comprises 14 residues. In nucleotides, the CDR3 is TGTGCCAGCAGCCCCCCCCCTGAGCACAATGAGCAGTTCTTC. Protein product: CASSPPPEHNEQFF.

The J gene is TRBJ1-3, the V gene TRBV9; TRBD1 might be the D (5 bases). Germline V gene lookup returns CDR1 SGDLS and CDR2 YYNGEE. The CDR3 is 15 residues long. The V end was cut by 3 bases, the J end by 0 bases, with 10 bases between. The CDR3 spells CASSATAISGNTIYF. CDR3 DNA sequence: TGTGCCAGCAGCGCGACAGCAATCTCTGGAAACACCATATATTTT.

With regard to this clone: Mismatch with germline at one junction end may stem from a read error. The chain carries TRBV5-3 and TRBJ2-3; no reliable D call. TRBV5-3 is an ORF, and what it does is uncertain. CDR3 length: 9 amino acids. This CDR3 reads CARIPLGFF. The CDR3 region has the DNA TGTGCCAGAATCCCCCTGGGGTTCTTT.

The V call is TRBV3-1 (or the pseudogene TRBV3-2), the J call TRBJ2-7; perhaps TRBD1 as D (7 bases). CDR1 is LGHDT and CDR2 is YNNKEL in the germline V gene (reference sequence). Trimming pared 5 bases from V and 4 bases from J, leaving 18 bases between. The CDR3 extends over 15 amino acids. The CDR3 loop is CASSGGGMGAYEQYF. The CDR3 DNA sequence: TGTGCCAGCAGCGGAGGGGGCATGGGGGCTTACGAGCAGTACTTC.

V is TRBV12-5 and J is TRBJ2-3; D gene uncertain. V gave up 6 bases and J gave up 6 bases, with 7 bases separating them. CDR3 length: 11 amino acids. Germline V gene lookup returns CDR1 LGHNT and CDR2 FRNRAP. The CDR3: CASGDFDTQYF. The CDR3 DNA sequence: TGTGCTAGTGGGGATTTTGATACGCAGTATTTT.

J is TRBJ2-2 and V is TRBV18; D might be TRBD2 (6 bases). Germline CDR1 and CDR2: KGHSH and LQKENI. The V gene lost 3 bases and the J gene lost 1 base, with 12 bases spanning the gap. This CDR3 contains 16 residues. CDR3 protein: CASSPINGGNTGELFF. As DNA, the CDR3 is TGTGCCAGCTCACCCATAAACGGGGGGAACACCGGGGAGCTGTTTTTT.

The V gene is TRBV2, the J gene TRBJ2-2; perhaps TRBD1 as D (6 bases). Trimming cost V 4 bases and J 7 bases, with 16 bases left between them. This CDR3 has 15 amino acids. Germline CDR1 reads SNHLY; CDR2 reads FYNNEI. The CDR3: CASSVLGEGGGELFF. Here the CDR3 DNA reads TGTGCCAGCAGTGTCCTCGGGGAAGGGGGCGGGGAGCTGTTTTTT.

The V gene is TRBV2, the J gene TRBJ2-7; D remains ambiguous. With 8 bases removed from V and 5 bases from J, the gap between germline ends came to 13 bases. CDR3 length: 12 amino acids. CDR1 and CDR2 from the germline V gene are SNHLY and FYNNEI. The CDR3: CASSETGHEQYF. As DNA, the CDR3 is TGTGCCAGCTCAGAAACGGGCCACGAGCAGTACTTC. Looking up the rest from reference TRBV2 and TRBJ2-7 gives the full variable domain: EPEVTQTPSHQVTQMGQEVILRCVPISNHLYFYWYRQILGQKVEFLVSFYNNEISEKSEIFDDQFSVERPDGSNFTLKIRSTKLEDSAMYFCASSETGHEQYFGPGTRLTVT.

The V and J genes are TRBV5-1 and TRBJ2-7; 11 nucleotides match TRBD2. The CDR3 runs to 15 residues. Germline V gives CDR1 SGHRS, CDR2 YFSETQ. After removal of 4 bases from V and 4 bases from J, the junction contained 7 bases not matched to a gene. CDR3 nucleotides: TGCGCCAGCAGCGTGACTAGCGGGGTTAGTTACGAGCAGTACTTC. It specifies CASSVTSGVSYEQYF.

The CDR3 region has the DNA TGTGCCAGCAGTTCGAGGGTGGGACAAGTCAATTCACCCCTCCACTTT. It encodes CASSSRVGQVNSPLHF. The V and J genes are TRBV5-5 and TRBJ1-6; D is possibly TRBD1 (6 bases). Germline assignment: CDR1 SGHKS and CDR2 YYEKEE (reference sequence). The CDR3 loop spans 16 amino acids. Deletions cut 5 bases from V and 7 bases from J, with 19 bases between.

The chain uses TRBV11-2 and TRBJ1-6, with 8 positions matching TRBD1. J lost 10 bases, V lost 6 bases, and 14 bases had no gene match. The CDR3 spans 16 residues. The germline V gene encodes CDR1 SGHAT and CDR2 FQNNGV. The DNA of the CDR3 is TGTGCCAGCAGAGTAGCCAACCAGGGGGCAAGCTCACCCCTCCACTTT. It is translated as CASRVANQGASSPLHF.

Sample share makes this clone medium-sized. The DNA of the CDR3 is TGCAGCGTTGACCTTGGACAGGGGGCGGTGGTCGCTTTCTTT. It specifies CSVDLGQGAVVAFF. This chain links TRBV29-1 with TRBJ1-1, with 11 bases that match TRBD1. The ends lost 3 bases at V and 11 bases at J; junction bases unmatched: 11. In germline, CDR1 is SQVTM, CDR2 ANQGSEA. The CDR3 runs 14 residues.

The chain employs TRBV12-5 and TRBJ2-1, with no clear D. Germline lookup yields CDR1 LGHNT and CDR2 FRNRAP. CDR3 length: 13 residues. V shed 6 bases and J shed 4 bases, with 10 bases lying between them. The CDR3, as DNA: TGTGCTAGTGGGTTTGGTACGTACAATGAGCAGTTCTTC. Encoded protein: CASGFGTYNEQFF.